These 7 T cell receptor beta chains were sequenced from one sample in a study of T cell responses to AZD1222 COVID-19 vaccine. Profiling relied on immunoSEQ multiplex PCR, and the TCRdb table lists in-frame clones only, not all of them. The sample shows approximately 140,000 clones, roughly 91% of them seen only once. Sequencing used peripheral blood, obtained on day 0 of AZD1222 vaccination. These receptors all come from an adult in good health.

This clone was detected once. This chain uses TRBV12-3 or TRBV12-4 with TRBJ1-1; TRBD1 aligns across 7 bases. The CDR3 extends over 13 amino acids. J gave up 3 bases and V 6 bases, and 4 bases lay outside the gene matches. This CDR3 reads CASSWDRDTEAFF. CDR3 sequence (DNA): TGTGCCAGCAGCTGGGACAGAGACACTGAAGCTTTCTTT.

The rearrangement uses TRBV9 and TRBJ2-5, with TRBD2 matching 14 bases. Trimming at V came to 4 bases and at J to 4 bases, leaving 15 bases not matched to a gene. Germline CDR1 and CDR2: SGDLS and YYNGEE. This CDR3 comprises 19 residues. Written as DNA, the CDR3 is TGTGCCAGCAGCCCAAACCCGACTAGCGGGGGGGCATTGCGAGAGACCCAGTACTTC. Its translation: CASSPNPTSGGALRETQYF.

This clone was detected only once. This sequence joins TRBV30 and TRBJ2-4; tentatively, D is TRBD2 (5 bases). This CDR3 is built from 19 residues. The V and J ends lost 1 base and 0 bases respectively, with 22 bases between them. CDR1 and CDR2 from the germline V gene are GTSNPN and SVGIG (reference sequence). The DNA of the CDR3 is TGTGCCTGGAGTGGAGGGCGGACCGCCGCGGATCTAGCCAAAAACATTCAGTACTTC. Protein sequence: CAWSGGRTAADLAKNIQYF.

This chain joins TRBV10-3 and TRBJ1-3; D unresolved. The germline V and J ends were trimmed by 3 bases and 6 bases, with 9 bases remaining between them. The germline V gene encodes CDR1 ENHRY and CDR2 SYGVKD. The CDR3 consists of 13 residues. The DNA of the CDR3 is TGTGCCATCAGTGAAGCCCTGGTAAACACCATATATTTT. It codes for CAISEALVNTIYF.

V is TRBV29-1 and J is TRBJ2-3; perhaps TRBD2 as D (6 bases). CDR3 length equals 13 residues. Trimming left V 6 bases short and J 2 bases short, with 12 bases between. CDR1 and CDR2 (germline): SQVTM, ANQGSEA. The CDR3 nucleotides are TGCAGCGTACGAGGACTATCCACAGATACGCAGTATTTT. It encodes CSVRGLSTDTQYF.

The chain couples TRBV5-1 to TRBJ2-7, with 7 positions matching TRBD1. Trimming removed 4 bases from V and 3 bases from J; junction bases left unmatched: 4. This CDR3 has 13 residues. The germline V gene has CDR1 SGHRS and CDR2 YFSETQ. The CDR3 protein is CASSETGFYEQYF. CDR3 sequence (DNA): TGCGCCAGCAGCGAGACAGGGTTCTACGAGCAGTACTTC.

The chain recombines TRBV18 with TRBJ2-1, with TRBD2 identical over 11 bases. V trimming: 0 bases; J trimming: 10 bases; junction bases outside the gene matches: 5. The CDR3 covers 15 residues. Per germline, CDR1 KGHSH and CDR2 LQKENI. In DNA form, the CDR3 reads TGTGCCAGCTCACCACCTAGCGGGGGGGCATTAGAGCAGTTCTTC. It is translated as CASSPPSGGALEQFF.